This TCR beta chain was retrieved from a study of blood T cell repertoires in COVID-19. Turning to the study itself: The study drew acute and convalescent COVID-19 samples from the United States, Italy and Spain.

The assay was immunoSEQ multiplex PCR, and TCRdb's table has in-frame clones only and misses some. The sample holds hundreds of thousands of clones, 80% to 90% seen once. This clone was counted a single time. Germline lookup yields CDR1 SQVTM and CDR2 ANQGSEA. This CDR3 spans 14 amino acids. Losses at the gene ends were 4 bases for V and 2 bases for J; bases not matched to a gene: 1. Allocation to cohorts depended on clinical history reported by the participants. The study counted Cohort 3 donors as recovered given two negative PCRs, clearance, or symptom resolution. The rearrangement joins TRBV29-1 to TRBJ2-1; 11 bases fit TRBD2. The sequence was obtained from a man in his late teens or twenties who had recovered from COVID-19. Sequenced material: PBMCs or T cells enriched from blood (not recorded which). CDR3 bases: TGCAGCGTTGGGGGACTAGCGGCCTACAATGAGCAGTTCTTC. Its translation: CSVGGLAAYNEQFF.